The source of this TCR beta chain is a study of shared clonotypes between healthy human individuals. The study, taken as a whole, reports: With few donors, the genetic and exposure-history diversity represented was limited.

Germline V CDR1 and CDR2: MDHEN, SYDVKM. This CDR3 is built from 15 residues. The V and J ends lost 6 bases and 4 bases respectively, with 16 bases between them. Comment on this clone: Antigen: not known.

Assay: immunoSEQ multiplex PCR; the TCRdb copy retains only in-frame clones and omits some. The sample records 450,000 or so clones, 75% to 80% being singletons. Input material: PBMCs. The clonotype was recovered from a woman aged 40 to 55 in good health. Some clones in this sample may be carry-over from other donors' samples. The genes are TRBV28 and TRBJ2-1; D might be TRBD1 (6 bases). CDR3 sequence: CASREGPQGYNEQFF. The CDR3 DNA reads TGTGCCAGCAGAGAGGGGCCCCAGGGGTACAATGAGCAGTTCTTC.